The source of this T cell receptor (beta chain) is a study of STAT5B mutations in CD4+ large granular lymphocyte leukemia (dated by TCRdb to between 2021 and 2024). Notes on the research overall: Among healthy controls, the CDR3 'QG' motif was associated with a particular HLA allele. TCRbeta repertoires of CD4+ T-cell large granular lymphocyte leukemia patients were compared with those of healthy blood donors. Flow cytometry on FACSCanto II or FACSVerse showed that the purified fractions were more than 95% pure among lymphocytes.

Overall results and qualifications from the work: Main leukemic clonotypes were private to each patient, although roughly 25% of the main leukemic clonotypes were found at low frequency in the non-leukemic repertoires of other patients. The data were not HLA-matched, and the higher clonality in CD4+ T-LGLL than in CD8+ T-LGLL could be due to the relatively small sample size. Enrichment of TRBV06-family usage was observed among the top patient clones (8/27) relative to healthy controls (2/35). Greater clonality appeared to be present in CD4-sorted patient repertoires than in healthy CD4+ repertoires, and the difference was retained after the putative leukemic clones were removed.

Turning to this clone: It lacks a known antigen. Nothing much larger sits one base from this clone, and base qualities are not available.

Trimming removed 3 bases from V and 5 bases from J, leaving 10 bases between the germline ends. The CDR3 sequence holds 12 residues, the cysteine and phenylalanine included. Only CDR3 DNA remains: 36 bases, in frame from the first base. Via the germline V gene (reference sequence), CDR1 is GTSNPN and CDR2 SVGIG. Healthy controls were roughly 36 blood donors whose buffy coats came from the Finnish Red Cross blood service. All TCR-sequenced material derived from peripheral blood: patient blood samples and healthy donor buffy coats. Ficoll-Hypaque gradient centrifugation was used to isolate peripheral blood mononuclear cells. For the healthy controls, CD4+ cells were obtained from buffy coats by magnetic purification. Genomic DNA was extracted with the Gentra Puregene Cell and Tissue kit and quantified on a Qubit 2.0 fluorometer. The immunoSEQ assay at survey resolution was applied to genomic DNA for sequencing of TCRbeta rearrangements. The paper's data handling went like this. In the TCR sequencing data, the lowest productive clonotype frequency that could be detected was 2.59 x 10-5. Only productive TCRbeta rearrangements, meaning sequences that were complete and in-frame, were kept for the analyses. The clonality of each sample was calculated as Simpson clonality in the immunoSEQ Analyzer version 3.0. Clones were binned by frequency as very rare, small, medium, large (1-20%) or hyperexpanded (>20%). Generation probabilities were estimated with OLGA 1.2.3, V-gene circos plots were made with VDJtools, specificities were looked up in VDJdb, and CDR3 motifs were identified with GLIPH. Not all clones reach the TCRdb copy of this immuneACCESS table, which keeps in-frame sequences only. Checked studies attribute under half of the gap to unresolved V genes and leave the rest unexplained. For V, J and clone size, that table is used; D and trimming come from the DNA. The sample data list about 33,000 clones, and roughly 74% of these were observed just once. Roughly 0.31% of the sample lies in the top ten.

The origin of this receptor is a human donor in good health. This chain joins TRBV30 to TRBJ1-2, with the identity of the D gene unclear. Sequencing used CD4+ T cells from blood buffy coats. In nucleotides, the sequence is TGTGCCTGGAGCTCATGGGAGTATGGCTACACCTTC. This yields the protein CAWSSWEYGYTF. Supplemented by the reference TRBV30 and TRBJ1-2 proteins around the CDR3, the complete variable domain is SQTIHQWPATLVQPVGSPLSLECTVEGTSNPNLYWYRQAAGRGLQLLFYSVGIGQISSEVPQNLSASRPQDRQFILSSKKLLLSDSGFYLCAWSSWEYGYTFGSGTRLTVV.